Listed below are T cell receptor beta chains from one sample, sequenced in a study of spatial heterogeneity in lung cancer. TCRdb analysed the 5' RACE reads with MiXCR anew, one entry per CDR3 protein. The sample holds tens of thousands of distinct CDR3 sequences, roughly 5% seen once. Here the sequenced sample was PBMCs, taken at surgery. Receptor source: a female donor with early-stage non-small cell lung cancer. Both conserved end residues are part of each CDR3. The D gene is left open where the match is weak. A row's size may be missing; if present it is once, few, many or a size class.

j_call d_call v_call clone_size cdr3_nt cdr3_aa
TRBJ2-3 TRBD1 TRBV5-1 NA TGCGCCAGCAGCTCCGGGACAGGGAGGGCAGATACGCAGTATTTT CASSSGTGRADTQYF
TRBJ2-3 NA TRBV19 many TGTGCCAGTAGCTACCAAGGGGGGACCAGCACAGATACGCAGTATTTT CASSYQGGTSTDTQYF
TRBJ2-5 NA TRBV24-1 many TGTGCCACCAGTGACCTGACAGAAGAGACCCAGTACTTC CATSDLTEETQYF
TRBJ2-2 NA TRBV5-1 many TGCGCCAGCAGCTCCGACGCCCTGGGGAACACCGGGGAGCTGTTTTTT CASSSDALGNTGELFF
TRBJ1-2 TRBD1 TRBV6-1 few TGTGCCAGCAGTGAAGCGAACAGGGGGCGCGGCTACACCTTC CASSEANRGRGYTF
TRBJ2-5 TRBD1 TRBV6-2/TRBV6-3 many TGTGCCAGCAGCCCCGGGACAGGAGGCGGAGAGACCCAGTACTTC CASSPGTGGGETQYF
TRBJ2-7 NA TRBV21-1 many TGTGCCAGCAGCACAAAAACCTACGAGCAGTACTTC CASSTKTYEQYF
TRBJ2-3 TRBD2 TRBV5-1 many TGCGCCAGCAGCTCTGGCATTGGGACTAGCTTCACAGATACGCAGTATTTT CASSSGIGTSFTDTQYF
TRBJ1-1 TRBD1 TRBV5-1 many TGCGCCAGCAGCGCTCAAACAGGGGGCACTGAAGCTTTCTTT CASSAQTGGTEAFF
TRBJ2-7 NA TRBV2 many TGTGCCAGCAGTGAGGGGGAGCAGTACTTC CASSEGEQYF
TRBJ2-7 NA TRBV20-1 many TGCAGTGCTCCGAAGGACGGGAGTTACTCCTACGAGCAGTACTTC CSAPKDGSYSYEQYF
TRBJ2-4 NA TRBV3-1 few TGTGCCAGCAGCCAAGATCCGCAGGACTCTTTAGCCAAAAACATTCAGTACTTC CASSQDPQDSLAKNIQYF
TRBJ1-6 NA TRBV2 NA TGTGCCAGCAAGGCGGGAGCGGGTTCACCCCTCCACTTT CASKAGAGSPLHF
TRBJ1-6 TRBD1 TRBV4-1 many TGCGCCAGCAGCCTCAACCCTCCGACAGGGTATAATTCACCCCTCCACTTT CASSLNPPTGYNSPLHF
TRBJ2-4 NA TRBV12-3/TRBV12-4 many TGTGCCAGCAGTTCAGGGTTCCTTCTAGCCAAAAACATTCAGTACTTC CASSSGFLLAKNIQYF
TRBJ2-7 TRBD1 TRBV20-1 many TGCAGTGCTAACCCGACAGGGGACTACGAGCAGTACTTC CSANPTGDYEQYF
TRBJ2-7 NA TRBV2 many TGTGCCAGCAGGGCCGGGACTCTTTCCCACGAGCAGTACTTC CASRAGTLSHEQYF
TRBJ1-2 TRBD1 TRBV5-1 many TGCGCCAGCAGCTTGGGGACAGGGGAGAACTATGGCTACACCTTC CASSLGTGENYGYTF
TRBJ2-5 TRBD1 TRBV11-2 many TGTGCCAGCAGCAAACGGCCGGACAGGGGTACGGAGACCCAGTACTTC CASSKRPDRGTETQYF
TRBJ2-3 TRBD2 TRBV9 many TGTGCCAGCAGCGGACTAGCGGGGGCAGATACGCAGTATTTT CASSGLAGADTQYF
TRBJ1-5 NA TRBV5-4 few TGTGCCAGCAGCTTGGGAGGTCCCAATCAGCCCCAGCATTTT CASSLGGPNQPQHF
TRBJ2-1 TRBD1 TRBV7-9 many TGTGCCAGCAGCCACGACAGGGGGAACGAGCAGTTCTTC CASSHDRGNEQFF
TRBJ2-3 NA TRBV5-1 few TGCGCCAGCAGCTTGACTCCTAGTACCACAGATACGCAGTATTTT CASSLTPSTTDTQYF
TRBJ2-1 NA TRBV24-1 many TGTGCCACCAGTGATTTGGGGTACGGGGAGCAGTTCTTC CATSDLGYGEQFF
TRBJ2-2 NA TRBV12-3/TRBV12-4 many TGTGCCGCCGGGACCATGAACACCGGGGAGCTGTTTTTT CAAGTMNTGELFF
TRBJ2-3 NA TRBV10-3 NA TGTGCCATCGGTGCGGGCTCCCGGGCCCCAGATACGCAGTATTTT CAIGAGSRAPDTQYF
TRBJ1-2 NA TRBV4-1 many TGCGCCAGCAGCCAAGGAGGGGGCTATGGCTACACCTTC CASSQGGGYGYTF
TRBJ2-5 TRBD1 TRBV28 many TGTGCCAGCAGTGGGACAGGGGCGAGGGAGACCCAGTACTTC CASSGTGARETQYF
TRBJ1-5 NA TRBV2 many TGTGCCAGCAGTGGCAGGAGCTATAGCAATCAGCCCCAGCATTTT CASSGRSYSNQPQHF
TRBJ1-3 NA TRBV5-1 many TGCGCCAGCAGCCTTGGTTCTCACGAGGGAAACACCATATATTTT CASSLGSHEGNTIYF
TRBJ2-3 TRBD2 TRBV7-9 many TGTGCCAGCAGCCCTAGCGGAATTAGCACAGATACGCAGTATTTT CASSPSGISTDTQYF
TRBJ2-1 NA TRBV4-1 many TGCGCCAGCAGCCAAGATTCGGCTAGACACAATGAGCAGTTCTTC CASSQDSARHNEQFF
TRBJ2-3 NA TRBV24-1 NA TGTGCCACCAGTGCGGCCCGGGACGTGCCCCCTCGTACGCAGTATTTT CATSAARDVPPRTQYF
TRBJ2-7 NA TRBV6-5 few TGTGCCAGCAGCCAATCCTCGGGCTACGAGCAGTACTTC CASSQSSGYEQYF
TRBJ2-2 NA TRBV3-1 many TGTGCCAGCAGCCAAACAGGGACCGGGGAGCTGTTTTTT CASSQTGTGELFF
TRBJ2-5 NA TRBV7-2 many TGTGCCAGCAGCTTTTCGGCTAGCTTGGAGACCCAGTACTTC CASSFSASLETQYF
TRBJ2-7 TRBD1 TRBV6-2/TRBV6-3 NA TGTGCCAGCGGGGACAGACGCTACGAGCAGTACTTC CASGDRRYEQYF
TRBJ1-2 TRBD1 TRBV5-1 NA TGCGCCAGCAGCTTGACCCCAGGGACAGGGGCTCGGTATGGCTACACCTTC CASSLTPGTGARYGYTF
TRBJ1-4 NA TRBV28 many TGTGCCAGCAGTCATCTGGAAACAGCAGAAAAACTGTTTTTT CASSHLETAEKLFF
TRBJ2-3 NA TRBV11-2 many TGTGCCAGCAGCCGCCGGCTCCTTAGCACAGATACGCAGTATTTT CASSRRLLSTDTQYF
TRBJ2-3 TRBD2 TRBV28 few TGTGCCAGCAGTGAGACTAGCGGGGGGCCAGATACGCAGTATTTT CASSETSGGPDTQYF
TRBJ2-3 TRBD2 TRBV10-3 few TGTGCCATCGCCCCCTCGGGGGGGTTAGACGATACGCAGTATTTT CAIAPSGGLDDTQYF
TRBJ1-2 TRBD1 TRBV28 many TGTGCCAGCAGTTGGGGGGGACAGTTCTATGGCTACACCTTC CASSWGGQFYGYTF
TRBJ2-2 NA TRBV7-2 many TGTGCCAGCAGCCAAGACAGTGGATACACCGGGGAGCTGTTTTTT CASSQDSGYTGELFF
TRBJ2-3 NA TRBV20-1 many TGCAGTGCTAGAGATCCAGATACGCAGTATTTT CSARDPDTQYF
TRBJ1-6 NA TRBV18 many TGTGCCAGCTCACCACCCGGGGGGCGCCGCTATAATTCACCCCTCCACTTT CASSPPGGRRYNSPLHF
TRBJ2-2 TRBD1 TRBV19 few TGTGCCAGTAGTATAGTCTGGACAGGGAACACCGGGGAGCTGTTTTTT CASSIVWTGNTGELFF
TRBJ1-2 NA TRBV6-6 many TGTGCCAGCAGTAAAAACTATGGCTACACCTTC CASSKNYGYTF
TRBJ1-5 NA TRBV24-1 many TGTGCCACCAGGCCCCGGCCGGGAGATCAGCCCCAGCATTTT CATRPRPGDQPQHF
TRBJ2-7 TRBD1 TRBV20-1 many TGCAGTGCGGGACAGGGGATCTACGAGCAGTACTTC CSAGQGIYEQYF